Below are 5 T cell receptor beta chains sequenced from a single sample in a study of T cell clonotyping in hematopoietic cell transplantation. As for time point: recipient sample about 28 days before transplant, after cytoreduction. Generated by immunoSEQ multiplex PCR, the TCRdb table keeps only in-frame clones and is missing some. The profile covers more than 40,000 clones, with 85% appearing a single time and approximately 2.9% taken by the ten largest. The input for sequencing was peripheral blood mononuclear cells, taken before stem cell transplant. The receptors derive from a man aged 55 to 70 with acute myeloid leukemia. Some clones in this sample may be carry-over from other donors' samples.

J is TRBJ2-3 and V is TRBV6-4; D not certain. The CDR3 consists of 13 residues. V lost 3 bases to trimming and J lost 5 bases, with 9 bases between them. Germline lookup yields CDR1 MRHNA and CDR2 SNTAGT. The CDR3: CASSEEVRDTQYF. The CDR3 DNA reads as TGTGCCAGCAGTGAGGAAGTGAGAGATACGCAGTATTTT.

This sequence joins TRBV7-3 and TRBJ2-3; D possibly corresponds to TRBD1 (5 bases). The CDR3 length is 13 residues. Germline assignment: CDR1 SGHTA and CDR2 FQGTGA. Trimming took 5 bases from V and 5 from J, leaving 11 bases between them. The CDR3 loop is CASSADRRDTQYF. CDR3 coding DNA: TGTGCCAGCAGCGCCGACAGAAGAGATACGCAGTATTTT. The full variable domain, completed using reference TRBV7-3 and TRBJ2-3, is GAGVSQTPSNKVTEKGKYVELRCDPISGHTALYWYRQSLGQGPEFLIYFQGTGAADDSGLPNDRFFAVRPEGSVSTLKIQRTERGDSAVYLCASSADRRDTQYFGPGTRLTVL.

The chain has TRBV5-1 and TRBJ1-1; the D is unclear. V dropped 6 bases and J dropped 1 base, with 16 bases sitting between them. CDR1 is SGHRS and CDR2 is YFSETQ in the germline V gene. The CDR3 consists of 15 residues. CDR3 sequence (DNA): TGCGCCAGCAAGGGTAACGGGCAGGCGAACACTGAAGCTTTCTTT. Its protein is CASKGNGQANTEAFF.

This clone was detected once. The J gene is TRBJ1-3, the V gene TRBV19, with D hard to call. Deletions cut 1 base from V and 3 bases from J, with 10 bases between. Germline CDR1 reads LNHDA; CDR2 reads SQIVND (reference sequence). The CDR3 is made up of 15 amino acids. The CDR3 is CASSIGQLGGNTIYF. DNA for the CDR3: TGTGCCAGTAGTATAGGCCAGTTAGGTGGAAACACCATATATTTT.

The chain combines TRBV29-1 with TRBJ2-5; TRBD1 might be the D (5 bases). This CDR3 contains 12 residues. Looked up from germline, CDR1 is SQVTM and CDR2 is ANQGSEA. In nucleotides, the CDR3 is TGCAGTCTCCAGGGTGTGGGAGAGACCCAGTACTTC. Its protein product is CSLQGVGETQYF.